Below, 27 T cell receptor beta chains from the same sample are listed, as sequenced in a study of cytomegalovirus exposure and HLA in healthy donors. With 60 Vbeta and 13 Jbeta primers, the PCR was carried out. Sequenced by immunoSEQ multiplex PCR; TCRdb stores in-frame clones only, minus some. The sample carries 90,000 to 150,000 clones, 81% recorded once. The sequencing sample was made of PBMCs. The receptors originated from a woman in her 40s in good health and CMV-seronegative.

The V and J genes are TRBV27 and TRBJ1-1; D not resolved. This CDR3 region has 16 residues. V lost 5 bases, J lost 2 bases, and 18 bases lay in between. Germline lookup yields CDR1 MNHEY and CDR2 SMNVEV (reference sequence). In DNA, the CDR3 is TGTGCCAGCAGTAAAAGATCCGGGGTTGGCAACACTGAAGCTTTCTTT. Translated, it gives CASSKRSGVGNTEAFF.

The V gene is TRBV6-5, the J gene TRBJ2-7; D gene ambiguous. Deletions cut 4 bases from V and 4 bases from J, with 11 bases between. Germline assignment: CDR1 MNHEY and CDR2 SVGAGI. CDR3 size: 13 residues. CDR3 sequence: CASSLTPGYEQYF. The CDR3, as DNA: TGTGCCAGCAGTTTAACGCCCGGTTACGAGCAGTACTTC.

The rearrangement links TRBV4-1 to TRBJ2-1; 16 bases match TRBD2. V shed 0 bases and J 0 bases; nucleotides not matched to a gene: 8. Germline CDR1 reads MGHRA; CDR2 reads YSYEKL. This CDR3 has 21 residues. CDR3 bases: TGCGCCAGCAGCCAAGACACAAGGGGGACTAGCGGGAGGGCCTCCTACAATGAGCAGTTCTTC. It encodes CASSQDTRGTSGRASYNEQFF.

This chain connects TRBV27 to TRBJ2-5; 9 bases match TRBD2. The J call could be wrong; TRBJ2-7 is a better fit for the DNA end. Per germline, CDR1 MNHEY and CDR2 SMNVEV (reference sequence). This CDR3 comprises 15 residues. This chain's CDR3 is CASSLAGGLLYEQYF. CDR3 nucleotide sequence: TGTGCCAGCAGTTTAGCGGGAGGGCTCCTATACGAGCAGTACTTC.

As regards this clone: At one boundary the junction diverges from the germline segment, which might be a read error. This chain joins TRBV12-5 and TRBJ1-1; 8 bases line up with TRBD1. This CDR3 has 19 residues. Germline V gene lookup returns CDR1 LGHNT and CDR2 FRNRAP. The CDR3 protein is CASGLVQKGAGGLNIEAFF. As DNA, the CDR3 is TGTGCTAGTGGTTTGGTACAAAAAGGGGCAGGGGGCCTGAACATTGAAGCTTTCTTT. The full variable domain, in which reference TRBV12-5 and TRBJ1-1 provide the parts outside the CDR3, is DARVTQTPRHKVTEMGQEVTMRCQPILGHNTVFWYRQTMMQGLELLAYFRNRAPLDDSGMPKDRFSAEMPDATLATLKIQPSEPRDSAVYFCASGLVQKGAGGLNIEAFFGQGTRLTVV.

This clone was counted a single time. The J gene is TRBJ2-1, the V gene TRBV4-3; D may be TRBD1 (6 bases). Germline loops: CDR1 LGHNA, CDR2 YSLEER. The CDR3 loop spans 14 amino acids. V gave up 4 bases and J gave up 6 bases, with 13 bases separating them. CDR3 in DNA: TGCGCCAGCAGCCTAGATAGGGGGAGCAATGAGCAGTTCTTC. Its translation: CASSLDRGSNEQFF.

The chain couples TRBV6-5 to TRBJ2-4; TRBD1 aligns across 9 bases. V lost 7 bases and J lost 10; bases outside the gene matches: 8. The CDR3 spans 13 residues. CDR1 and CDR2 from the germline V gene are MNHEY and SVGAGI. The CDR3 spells CASKQGAAQIQYF. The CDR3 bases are TGTGCCAGCAAACAGGGGGCGGCCCAGATTCAGTACTTC.

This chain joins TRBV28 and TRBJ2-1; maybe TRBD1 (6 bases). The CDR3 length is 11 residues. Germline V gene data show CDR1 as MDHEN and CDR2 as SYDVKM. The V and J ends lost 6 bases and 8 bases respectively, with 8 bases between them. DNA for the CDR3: TGTGCCAGCAGGTGGGGGCATGAGCAGTTCTTC. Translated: CASRWGHEQFF.

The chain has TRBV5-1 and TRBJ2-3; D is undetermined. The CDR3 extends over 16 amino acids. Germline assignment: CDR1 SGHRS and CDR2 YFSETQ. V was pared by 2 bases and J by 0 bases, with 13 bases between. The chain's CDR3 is CASSLWSATSTDTQYF. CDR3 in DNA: TGCGCCAGCAGCTTATGGAGCGCCACTAGCACAGATACGCAGTATTTT.

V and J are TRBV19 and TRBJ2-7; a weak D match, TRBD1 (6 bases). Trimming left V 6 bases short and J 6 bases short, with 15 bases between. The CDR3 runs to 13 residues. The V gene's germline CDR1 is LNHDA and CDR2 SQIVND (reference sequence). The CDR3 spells CASSGYRASEQYF. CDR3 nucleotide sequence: TGTGCCAGTAGCGGGTACAGGGCGAGCGAGCAGTACTTC.

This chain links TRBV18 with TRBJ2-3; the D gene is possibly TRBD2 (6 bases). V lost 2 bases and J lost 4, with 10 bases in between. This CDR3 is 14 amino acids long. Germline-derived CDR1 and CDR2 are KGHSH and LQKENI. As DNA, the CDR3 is TGTGCCAGCTCACCAATTGGAGGGTCAGATACGCAGTATTTT. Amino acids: CASSPIGGSDTQYF.

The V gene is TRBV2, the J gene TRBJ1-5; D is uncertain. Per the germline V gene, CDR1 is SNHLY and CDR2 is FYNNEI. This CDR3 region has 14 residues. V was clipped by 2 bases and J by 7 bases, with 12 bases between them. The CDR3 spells CASSEKEGGQPQHF. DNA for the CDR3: TGTGCCAGCAGTGAAAAGGAGGGAGGGCAGCCCCAGCATTTT.

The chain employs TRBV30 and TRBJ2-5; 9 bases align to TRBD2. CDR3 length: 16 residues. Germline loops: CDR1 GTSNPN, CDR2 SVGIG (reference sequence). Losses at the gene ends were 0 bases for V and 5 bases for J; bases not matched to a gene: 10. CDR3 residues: CAWSVNMASGAETQYF. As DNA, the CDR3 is TGTGCCTGGAGTGTAAATATGGCTAGCGGGGCGGAGACCCAGTACTTC.

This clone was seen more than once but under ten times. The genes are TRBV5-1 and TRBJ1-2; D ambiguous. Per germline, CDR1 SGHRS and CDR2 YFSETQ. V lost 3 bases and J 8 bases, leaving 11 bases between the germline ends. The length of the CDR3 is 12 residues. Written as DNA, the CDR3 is TGCGCCAGCAGCTCCAGTCACGGGGGCTACACCTTC. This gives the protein CASSSSHGGYTF. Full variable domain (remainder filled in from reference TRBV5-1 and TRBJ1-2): KAGVTQTPRYLIKTRGQQVTLSCSPISGHRSVSWYQQTPGQGLQFLFEYFSETQRNKGNFPGRFSGRQFSNSRSEMNVSTLELGDSALYLCASSSSHGGYTFGSGTRLTVV.

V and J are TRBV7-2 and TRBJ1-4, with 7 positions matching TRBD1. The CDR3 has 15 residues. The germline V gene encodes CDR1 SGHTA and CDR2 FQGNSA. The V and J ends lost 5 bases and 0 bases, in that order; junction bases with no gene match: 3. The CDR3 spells CASSRQGSTNEKLFF. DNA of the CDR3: TGTGCCAGCAGCCGACAGGGTTCAACTAATGAAAAACTGTTTTTT. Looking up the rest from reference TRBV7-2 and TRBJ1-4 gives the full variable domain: GAGVSQSPSNKVTEKGKDVELRCDPISGHTALYWYRQSLGQGLEFLIYFQGNSAPDKSGLPSDRFSAERTGGSVSTLTIQRTQQEDSAVYLCASSRQGSTNEKLFFGSGTQLSVL.

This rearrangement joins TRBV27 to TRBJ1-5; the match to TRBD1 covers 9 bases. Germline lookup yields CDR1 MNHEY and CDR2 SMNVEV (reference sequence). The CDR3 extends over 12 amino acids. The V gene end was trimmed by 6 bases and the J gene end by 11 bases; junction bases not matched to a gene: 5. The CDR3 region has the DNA TGTGCCAGCAGGGGACAGGGAACGTCCCAGCATTTT. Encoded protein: CASRGQGTSQHF.

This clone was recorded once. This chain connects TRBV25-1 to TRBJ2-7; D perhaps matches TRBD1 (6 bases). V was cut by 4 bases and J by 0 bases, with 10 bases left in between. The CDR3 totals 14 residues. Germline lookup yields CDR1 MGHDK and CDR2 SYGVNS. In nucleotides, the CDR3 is TGTGCCAGCAGTGTCGGACAGAGCTCCTACGAGCAGTACTTC. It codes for CASSVGQSSYEQYF.

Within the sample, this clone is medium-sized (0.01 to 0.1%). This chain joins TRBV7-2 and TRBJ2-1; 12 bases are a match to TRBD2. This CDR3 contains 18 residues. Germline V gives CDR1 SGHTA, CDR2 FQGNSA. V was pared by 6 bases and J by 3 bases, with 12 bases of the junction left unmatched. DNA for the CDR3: TGTGCCAGCAGTTATTACCTGGGACTAGCGGGCCGCTACAATGAGCAGTTCTTC. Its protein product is CASSYYLGLAGRYNEQFF.

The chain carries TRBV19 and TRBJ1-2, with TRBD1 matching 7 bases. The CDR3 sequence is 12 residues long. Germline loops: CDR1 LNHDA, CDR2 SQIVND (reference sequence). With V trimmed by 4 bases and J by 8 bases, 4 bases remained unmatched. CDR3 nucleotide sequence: TGTGCCAGTAGTACCAGACAGGGAGGCTACACCTTC. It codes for CASSTRQGGYTF.

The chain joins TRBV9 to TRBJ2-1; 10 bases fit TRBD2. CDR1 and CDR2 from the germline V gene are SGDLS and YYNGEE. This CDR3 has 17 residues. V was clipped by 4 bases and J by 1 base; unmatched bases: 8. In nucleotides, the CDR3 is TGTGCCAGCAGCACGAGACTAGCGGGCCGTTCCTACAATGAGCAGTTCTTC. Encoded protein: CASSTRLAGRSYNEQFF. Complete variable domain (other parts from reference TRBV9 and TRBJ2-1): DSGVTQTPKHLITATGQRVTLRCSPRSGDLSVYWYQQSLDQGLQFLIQYYNGEERAKGNILERFSAQQFPDLHSELNLSSLELGDSALYFCASSTRLAGRSYNEQFFGPGTRLTVL.

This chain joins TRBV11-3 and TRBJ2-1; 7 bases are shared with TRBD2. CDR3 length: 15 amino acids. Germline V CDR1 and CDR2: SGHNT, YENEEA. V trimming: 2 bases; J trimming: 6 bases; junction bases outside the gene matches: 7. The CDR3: CASSLKRDSINEQFF. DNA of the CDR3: TGTGCCAGCAGCTTAAAGCGGGACTCCATCAATGAGCAGTTCTTC.

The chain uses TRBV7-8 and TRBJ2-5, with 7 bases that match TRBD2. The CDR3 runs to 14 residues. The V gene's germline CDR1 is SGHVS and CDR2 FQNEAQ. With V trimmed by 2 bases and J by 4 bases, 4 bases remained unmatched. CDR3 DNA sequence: TGTGCCAGCAGCTTAAGCGGGAACCGAGAGACCCAGTACTTC. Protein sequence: CASSLSGNRETQYF.

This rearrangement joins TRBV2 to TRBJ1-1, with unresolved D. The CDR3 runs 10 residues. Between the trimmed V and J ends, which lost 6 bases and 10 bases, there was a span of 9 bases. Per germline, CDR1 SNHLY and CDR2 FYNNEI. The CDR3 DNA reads TGTGCCAGCAGAATTCTTGTAGCTTTCTTT. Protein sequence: CASRILVAFF.

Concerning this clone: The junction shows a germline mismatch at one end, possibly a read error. The CDR3 here is CASSSGLLANQPPHF. The CDR3 coding sequence is TGTGCCAGCAGTTCGGGACTTCTCGCTAATCAGCCCCCGCATTTT. This chain uses TRBV28 with TRBJ1-5; weak D call: TRBD1 (5 bases). The CDR3 contains 15 residues. Germline CDR1 and CDR2: MDHEN and SYDVKM.

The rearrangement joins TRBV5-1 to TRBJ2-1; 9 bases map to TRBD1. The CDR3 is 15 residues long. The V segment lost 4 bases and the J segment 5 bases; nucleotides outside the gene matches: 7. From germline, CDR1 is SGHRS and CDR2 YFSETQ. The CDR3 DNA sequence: TGCGCCAGCAGCGCACAGGGGGCACTAAACAATGAGCAGTTCTTC. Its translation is CASSAQGALNNEQFF.

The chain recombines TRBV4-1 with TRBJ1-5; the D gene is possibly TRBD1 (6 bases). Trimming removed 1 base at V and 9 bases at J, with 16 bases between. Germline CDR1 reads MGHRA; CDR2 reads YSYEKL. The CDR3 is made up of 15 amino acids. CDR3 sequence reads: CASSQAATGTGPQHF. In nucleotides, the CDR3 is TGCGCCAGCAGCCAAGCCGCGACAGGAACAGGGCCCCAGCATTTT.

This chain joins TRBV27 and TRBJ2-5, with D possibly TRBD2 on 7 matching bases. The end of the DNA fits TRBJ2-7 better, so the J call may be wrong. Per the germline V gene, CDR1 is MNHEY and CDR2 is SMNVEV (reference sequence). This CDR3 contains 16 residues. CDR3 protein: CASSFFREGDSYEQYF. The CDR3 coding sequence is TGTGCCAGCAGTTTTTTCAGGGAGGGGGACTCCTACGAGCAGTACTTC.